This T cell receptor (beta chain) was obtained from a study of Graves' ophthalmopathy and Graves' hyperthyroidism. Study-wide background: The study drew peripheral blood at initial diagnosis, before any treatment. Study results and limitations: Also, most clonotypes expanded in the thyroid above 0.001 frequency appeared in blood.

This clonotype is a singleton in its sample. No antigen is known for it. For repertoire sequencing, the TCR beta CDR3 regions were amplified from RNA transcripts. HTBI primers primed a first-round RT-PCR, and a second-round multiplex PCR followed. A single record per CDR3 protein comes from TCRdb applying MiXCR to the multiplex PCR reads. The sample records 600,000 to 950,000 distinct CDR3 sequences, 35% to 50% being singletons. Every ophthalmopathy donor presented moderate-to-severe activity, CAS ≥3, NOSPECS ≥4 and duration under 3 months. Pregnancy or lactation, uncontrolled infections and other autoimmune diseases were grounds for excluding patients. This CDR3 comprises 14 residues. Deletions cut 3 bases from V and 4 bases from J, with 12 bases between. Germline assignment: CDR1 MGHDK and CDR2 SYGVNS.

The source of this sequence is an adult man with Graves' ophthalmopathy. The source material was peripheral blood. The rearrangement links TRBV25-1 to TRBJ1-2, with no clear D. In nucleotides, the CDR3 is TGTGCCAGCAGTGACGGTCCAGCCGGCTATGGCTACACCTTC. The encoded protein is CASSDGPAGYGYTF.